This T cell receptor beta chain was captured in a study of beta chain features in type 1 diabetes. This clone was observed a handful of times. Germline V gene lookup returns CDR1 SGHTA and CDR2 FQGNSA. CDR3 length: 15 amino acids. The V end was cut by 7 bases, the J end by 7 bases, with 22 bases between. Expressed TCRB transcripts got sequenced, as all isolated RNA was reverse transcribed. Assay used: immunoSEQ multiplex PCR; TCRdb lists only in-frame clones, some missing. This table holds about 410,000 clones, 14% found once. This chain joins TRBV7-2 and TRBJ2-5; D possibly corresponds to TRBD2 (6 bases). Sequencing was done on a sample of naive CD4+ T cells from blood. The TCR originated in a man younger than 45 in good health. CDR3 residues: CASTLGTSPYGTQYF. The CDR3 DNA follows: TGTGCCAGCACCCTAGGTACTAGCCCCTATGGGACCCAGTACTTC.